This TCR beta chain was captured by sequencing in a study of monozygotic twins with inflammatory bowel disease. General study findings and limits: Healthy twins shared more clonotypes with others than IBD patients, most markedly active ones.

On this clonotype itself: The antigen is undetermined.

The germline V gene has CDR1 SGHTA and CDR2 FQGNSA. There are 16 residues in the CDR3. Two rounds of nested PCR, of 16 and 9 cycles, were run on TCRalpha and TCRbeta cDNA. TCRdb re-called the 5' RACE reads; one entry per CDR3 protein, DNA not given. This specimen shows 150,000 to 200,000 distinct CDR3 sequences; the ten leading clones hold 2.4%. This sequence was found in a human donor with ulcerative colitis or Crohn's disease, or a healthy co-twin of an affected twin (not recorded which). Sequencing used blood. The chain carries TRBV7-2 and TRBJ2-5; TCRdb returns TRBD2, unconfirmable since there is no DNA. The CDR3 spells CASSLGPAVGEETQYF.